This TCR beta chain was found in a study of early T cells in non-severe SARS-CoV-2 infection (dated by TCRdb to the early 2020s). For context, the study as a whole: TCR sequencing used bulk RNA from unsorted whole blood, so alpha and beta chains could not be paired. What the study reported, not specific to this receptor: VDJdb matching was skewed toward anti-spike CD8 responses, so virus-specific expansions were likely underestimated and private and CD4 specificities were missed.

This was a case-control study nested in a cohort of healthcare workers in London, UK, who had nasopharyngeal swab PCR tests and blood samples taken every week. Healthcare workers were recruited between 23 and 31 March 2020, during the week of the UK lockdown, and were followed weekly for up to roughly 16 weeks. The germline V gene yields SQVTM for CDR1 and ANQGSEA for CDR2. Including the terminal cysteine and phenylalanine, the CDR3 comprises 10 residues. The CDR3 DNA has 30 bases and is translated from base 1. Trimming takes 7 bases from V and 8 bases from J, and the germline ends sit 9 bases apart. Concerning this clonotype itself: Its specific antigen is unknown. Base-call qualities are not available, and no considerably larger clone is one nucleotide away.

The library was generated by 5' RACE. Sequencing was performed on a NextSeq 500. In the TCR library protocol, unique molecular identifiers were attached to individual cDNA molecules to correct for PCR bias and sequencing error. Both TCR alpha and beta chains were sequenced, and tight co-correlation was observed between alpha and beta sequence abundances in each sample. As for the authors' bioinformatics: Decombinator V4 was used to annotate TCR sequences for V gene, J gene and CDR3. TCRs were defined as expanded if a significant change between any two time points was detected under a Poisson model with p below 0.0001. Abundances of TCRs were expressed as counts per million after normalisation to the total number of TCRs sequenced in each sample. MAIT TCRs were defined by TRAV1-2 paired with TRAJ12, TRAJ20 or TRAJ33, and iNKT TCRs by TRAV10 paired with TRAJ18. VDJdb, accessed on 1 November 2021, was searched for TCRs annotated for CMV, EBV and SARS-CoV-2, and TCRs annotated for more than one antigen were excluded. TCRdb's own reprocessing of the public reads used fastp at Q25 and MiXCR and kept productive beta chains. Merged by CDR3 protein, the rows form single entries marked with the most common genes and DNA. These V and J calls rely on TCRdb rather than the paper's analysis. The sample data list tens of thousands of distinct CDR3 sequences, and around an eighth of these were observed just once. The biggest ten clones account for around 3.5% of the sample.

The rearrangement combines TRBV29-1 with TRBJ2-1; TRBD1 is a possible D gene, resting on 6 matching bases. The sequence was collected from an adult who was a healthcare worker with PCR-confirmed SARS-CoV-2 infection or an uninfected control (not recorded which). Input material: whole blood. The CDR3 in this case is CSGRTDEQFF. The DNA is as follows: TGCAGCGGTAGGACAGATGAGCAGTTCTTC.